The 32 T cell receptor beta chains below all came from one sample that was sequenced in a study of beta chain features in type 1 diabetes. Investigators reverse transcribed all isolated RNA, so they sequenced expressed TCRB transcripts. Profiled with immunoSEQ multiplex PCR; TCRdb holds only in-frame clones, not every one. The table lists approximately 100,000 clones, approximately 30% of them singletons. Antigen specificity for these receptors is unknown. General observations from the study: Researchers report that Type 1 diabetes patients had moderately but significantly shorter TCRB CDR3s across all four CD4+ subsets.

The sample taken for sequencing was central memory CD4+ T cells from blood. Every receptor here comes from a woman aged 18-35 years with type 1 diabetes.

V usage is TRBV7-2 and J usage is TRBJ2-5, with 8 bases fitting TRBD1. V shed 1 base, J shed 5 bases, and the junction held 6 bases outside the gene matches. CDR3 length: 15 residues. Germline assignment: CDR1 SGHTA and CDR2 FQGNSA. For the CDR3, the DNA is TGTGCCAGCAGCTTAGTCAGGGGGCAGAGGGAGACCCAGTACTTC. As protein: CASSLVRGQRETQYF.

This clone was detected only a few times. This sequence joins TRBV4-1 and TRBJ2-1, with 13 bases aligning to TRBD2. V shed 2 bases and J 1 base; nucleotides not matched to a gene: 8. Germline loops: CDR1 MGHRA, CDR2 YSYEKL. This CDR3 is built from 19 residues. The CDR3 here is CASSQLGLAGRTSYNEQFF. In nucleotides, the CDR3 is TGCGCCAGCAGCCAACTGGGACTAGCGGGGAGAACATCCTACAATGAGCAGTTCTTC.

This clone was observed a handful of times. The chain carries TRBV7-9 and TRBJ2-5; TRBD2 agrees at 11 bases. With V trimmed by 4 bases and J by 5 bases, 15 bases remained unmatched. The germline CDR1 and CDR2 sequences are SEHNR and FQNEAQ (reference sequence). The CDR3 spans 18 residues. As DNA, the CDR3 is TGTGCCAGCAGCTCTATAGGGCGACTAGCGGGAAGGTTGGAGACCCAGTACTTC. Its translation: CASSSIGRLAGRLETQYF.

This rearrangement joins TRBV19 to TRBJ1-5; a possible D gene is TRBD1 (6 bases). The CDR3 has 13 residues. The germline V and J ends were trimmed by 4 bases and 7 bases, with 11 bases remaining between them. In germline, CDR1 is LNHDA, CDR2 SQIVND (reference sequence). CDR3 sequence (DNA): TGTGCCAGTAGTAGACAGGCAGCACAGCCCCAGCATTTT. Its protein is CASSRQAAQPQHF. Full variable domain (rest looked up from reference TRBV19 and TRBJ1-5): DGGITQSPKYLFRKEGQNVTLSCEQNLNHDAMYWYRQDPGQGLRLIYYSQIVNDFQKGDIAEGYSVSREKKESFPLTVTSAQKNPTAFYLCASSRQAAQPQHFGDGTRLSIL.

The chain is built from TRBV7-2 and TRBJ2-5, with TRBD2 matching 8 bases. The CDR3 contains 15 residues. V trimming: 6 bases; J trimming: 1 base; junction bases outside the gene matches: 7. CDR1 SGHTA and CDR2 FQGNSA come from the germline V gene. CDR3 sequence reads: CASSFSGTSQETQYF. CDR3 DNA: TGTGCCAGCAGTTTTAGCGGGACTAGCCAAGAGACCCAGTACTTC.

The chain is built from TRBV4-3 and TRBJ2-3; 16 bases map to TRBD2. This CDR3 is 21 amino acids long. Germline loops: CDR1 LGHNA, CDR2 YSLEER. V was pared by 0 bases and J by 0 bases, with 9 bases of the junction left unmatched. The DNA of the CDR3 is TGCGCCAGCAGCCAAGATAGGGGACTAGCGGGAGGGTATACTAGCACAGATACGCAGTATTTT. This sequence encodes CASSQDRGLAGGYTSTDTQYF.

The chain recombines TRBV5-4 with TRBJ1-1; D might be TRBD1 (6 bases). V shed 4 bases and J shed 5 bases, with 18 bases lying between them. This CDR3 has 15 amino acids. Germline assignment: CDR1 SGHNT and CDR2 YYREEE (reference sequence). The CDR3 sequence: CASSVGGAMGTEAFF. The CDR3 nucleotides are TGTGCCAGCAGCGTCGGGGGGGCCATGGGGACTGAAGCTTTCTTT.

The J gene is TRBJ1-5, the V gene TRBV7-2, with D uncertain. Deletions cut 2 bases from V and 0 bases from J, with 17 bases between. This CDR3 comprises 18 residues. Per the germline V gene, CDR1 is SGHTA and CDR2 is FQGNSA. The CDR3 DNA reads TGTGCCAGCAGCTTAATGAGCCCCTGGAGGGATAGCAATCAGCCCCAGCATTTT. Protein product: CASSLMSPWRDSNQPQHF.

This chain joins TRBV7-2 and TRBJ2-3; TRBD2 matches at 8 bases. The V segment lost 7 bases and the J segment 4 bases; nucleotides outside the gene matches: 16. This CDR3 has 17 residues. The germline CDR1 and CDR2 sequences are SGHTA and FQGNSA. CDR3 sequence: CASIPAVVAGLADTQYF. The CDR3 nucleotides read TGTGCCAGCATCCCCGCTGTGGTAGCGGGGCTTGCAGATACGCAGTATTTT.

This clone showed up just a few times. V usage is TRBV5-5 and J usage is TRBJ1-2; 7 nucleotides agree with TRBD1. V lost 5 bases and J lost 2; bases outside the gene matches: 6. The CDR3 totals 14 residues. Germline V gene lookup returns CDR1 SGHKS and CDR2 YYEKEE (reference sequence). CDR3 DNA: TGTGCCAGCAGTCTTACGACAGGGAACTATGGCTACACCTTC. This sequence encodes CASSLTTGNYGYTF.

This clone appeared a few times. The V gene is TRBV18, the J gene TRBJ1-1; D not certain. V was pared by 3 bases and J by 0 bases, with 8 bases between. The CDR3 runs 14 residues. Looked up from germline, CDR1 is KGHSH and CDR2 is LQKENI. Written as DNA, the CDR3 is TGTGCCAGCTCACCGAGTAACCTGAACACTGAAGCTTTCTTT. Encoded protein: CASSPSNLNTEAFF.

This rearrangement joins TRBV15 to TRBJ2-3, with 9 bases matching TRBD2. The CDR3 is 15 amino acids. Germline values: CDR1 LNHNV, CDR2 YYDKDF (reference sequence). The V segment lost 5 bases and the J segment 0 bases; nucleotides outside the gene matches: 3. Written as DNA, the CDR3 is TGTGCCACCAGCCTTCTAGCGGGAAGCACAGATACGCAGTATTTT. Encoded protein: CATSLLAGSTDTQYF.

This clone has just a few counts. The chain joins TRBV7-9 to TRBJ2-1; TRBD2 is a possible D gene (6 bases). This CDR3 has 13 amino acids. Looked up from germline, CDR1 is SEHNR and CDR2 is FQNEAQ (reference sequence). Trimming pared 5 bases from V and 8 bases from J, leaving 13 bases between. The CDR3 nucleotides read TGTGCCAGCAGCCTTGACTCGGGGGATGAGCAGTTCTTC. Its translation is CASSLDSGDEQFF.

This rearrangement joins TRBV19 to TRBJ1-1; D is uncertain. Germline V gene sequence: CDR1 LNHDA, CDR2 SQIVND (reference sequence). The CDR3 sequence is 14 residues long. Deletions cut 7 bases from V and 3 bases from J, with 15 bases between. The CDR3 DNA sequence: TGTGCCAGTACCACCGGTGGACTTCACACTGAAGCTTTCTTT. Its protein is CASTTGGLHTEAFF.

This clone has just one count. The chain links TRBV7-8 to TRBJ2-5; a possible D gene is TRBD1 (6 bases). The DNA end is more similar to TRBJ2-7, so the J call may be wrong. The germline CDR1 and CDR2 sequences are SGHVS and FQNEAQ. This CDR3 spans 12 amino acids. The CDR3 spells CASSEQGYEQYF. The CDR3 bases are TGTGCCAGCAGCGAACAGGGCTACGAGCAGTACTTC.

The rearrangement uses TRBV6-5 and TRBJ1-1; 7 bases are a match to TRBD1. The germline CDR1 and CDR2 sequences are MNHEY and SVGAGI. The ends lost 6 bases at V and 5 bases at J; junction bases unmatched: 9. There are 14 residues in the CDR3. CDR3 coding DNA: TGTGCCAGCAGCCCCGACAGGGATAGGACTGAAGCTTTCTTT. This translates into CASSPDRDRTEAFF.

The rearrangement joins TRBV5-1 to TRBJ2-2; D is possibly TRBD2 (7 bases). The V gene lost 4 bases and the J gene lost 2 bases, with 18 bases spanning the gap. Germline V gene lookup returns CDR1 SGHRS and CDR2 YFSETQ. This CDR3 region has 17 residues. The CDR3 protein is CASSLQGGGGNTGELFF. The DNA of the CDR3 is TGCGCCAGCAGCCTCCAAGGGGGGGGCGGTAACACCGGGGAGCTGTTTTTT.

This clone has just a few counts. The chain uses TRBV29-1 and TRBJ2-1, with D tentatively TRBD2 (6 bases). V was cut by 3 bases and J by 9 bases, with 9 bases left in between. This CDR3 region has 11 residues. The germline gives CDR1 SQVTM, CDR2 ANQGSEA. CDR3 amino acids: CSVDRGLEQFF. CDR3 sequence (DNA): TGCAGCGTTGATAGGGGACTTGAGCAGTTCTTC.

The chain uses TRBV7-9 and TRBJ1-2, with 7 bases that match TRBD1. The V segment lost 5 bases and the J segment 4 bases; nucleotides outside the gene matches: 10. The germline V gene encodes CDR1 SEHNR and CDR2 FQNEAQ (reference sequence). The CDR3 consists of 15 residues. The CDR3 spells CASSPGQVPVYGYTF. As DNA, the CDR3 is TGTGCCAGCAGCCCTGGACAGGTCCCTGTCTATGGCTACACCTTC. The full variable domain, rest sourced from reference TRBV7-9 and TRBJ1-2, is DTGVSQNPRHKITKRGQNVTFRCDPISEHNRLYWYRQTLGQGPEFLTYFQNEAQLEKSRLLSDRFSAERPKGSFSTLEIQRTEQGDSAMYLCASSPGQVPVYGYTFGSGTRLTVV.

By proportion, this clone is medium-sized. The V call is TRBV29-1, the J call TRBJ2-7; 12 bases fit TRBD2. CDR3 length: 15 amino acids. J gave up 3 bases and V 5 bases, and 8 bases lay outside the gene matches. Germline CDR1 is SQVTM and CDR2 is ANQGSEA. The CDR3, as DNA: TGCAGCGTTCTCAAACTAGCGGGAGGACGCTACGAGCAGTACGTC. It encodes CSVLKLAGGRYEQYV.

The CDR3, as DNA: TGTGCCAGTAGTATAGAAGCCGGACAGGTATGGAATGAGCAGTTCTTC. Translation gives CASSIEAGQVWNEQFF. This chain links TRBV19 with TRBJ2-1, with 7 bases lining up with TRBD1. In germline, CDR1 is LNHDA, CDR2 SQIVND (reference sequence). The trim removed 0 bases at V and 7 bases at J, leaving 9 bases unmatched. This CDR3 contains 16 residues.

This clone was counted only a few times. The chain links TRBV6-5 to TRBJ1-2; the D is unclear. With 6 bases removed from V and 6 bases from J, the gap between germline ends came to 20 bases. The CDR3 is 15 residues long. Germline assignment: CDR1 MNHEY and CDR2 SVGAGI. CDR3 in amino acids: CASSFSGKFLNGYTF. DNA of the CDR3: TGTGCCAGCAGCTTCAGCGGGAAGTTTCTTAATGGCTACACCTTC.

This clone was seen at least ten times. The V call is TRBV23-1, the J call TRBJ1-2; D is perhaps TRBD1 (5 bases). TRBV23-1 is placed among ORFs of uncertain function. V lost 6 bases to trimming and J lost 11 bases, with 22 bases between them. The CDR3 totals 14 residues. The CDR3 reads CASSRVGLFPAYTF. CDR3 DNA sequence: TGCGCCAGCAGCAGGGTAGGGCTATTCCCCGCATACACCTTC.

The genes are TRBV28 and TRBJ1-5; D is perhaps TRBD1 (5 bases). This CDR3 comprises 16 residues. V shed 6 bases and J shed 2 bases, with 17 bases lying between them. The germline CDR1 and CDR2 sequences are MDHEN and SYDVKM. The CDR3 region is CASRVGGNRGNQPQHF. The CDR3 nucleotides read TGTGCCAGCAGGGTCGGGGGGAATCGGGGCAATCAGCCCCAGCATTTT.

V usage is TRBV28 and J usage is TRBJ2-3; tentatively, D is TRBD2 (6 bases). The CDR3 extends over 12 amino acids. V was pared by 1 base and J by 8 bases, with 7 bases between. The germline CDR1 and CDR2 sequences are MDHEN and SYDVKM. CDR3 coding DNA: TGTGCCAGCAGTTTATCCGGGAGTACGCAGTATTTT. Translating gives CASSLSGSTQYF.

This chain links TRBV18 with TRBJ2-1, with 9 bases lining up with TRBD1. The CDR3 has 14 amino acids. V was clipped by 5 bases and J by 7 bases; unmatched bases: 6. Germline CDR1 is KGHSH and CDR2 is LQKENI. CDR3 residues: CASSTGTGSNEQFF. The DNA of the CDR3 is TGTGCCAGCTCAACGGGGACAGGGAGTAATGAGCAGTTCTTC.

In its sample, this clone was seen a few times. The V and J genes are TRBV7-3 and TRBJ2-1; D remains unclear. Looked up from germline, CDR1 is SGHTA and CDR2 is FQGTGA. The CDR3 sequence is 14 residues long. Trimming removed 1 base at V and 3 bases at J, with 7 bases between. The CDR3 is CASSLMGSYNEQFF. The CDR3 DNA sequence: TGTGCCAGCAGCTTAATGGGCAGCTACAATGAGCAGTTCTTC. Filled out from reference TRBV7-3 and TRBJ2-1, the complete variable domain reads GAGVSQTPSNKVTEKGKYVELRCDPISGHTALYWYRQSLGQGPEFLIYFQGTGAADDSGLPNDRFFAVRPEGSVSTLKIQRTERGDSAVYLCASSLMGSYNEQFFGPGTRLTVL.

The rearrangement joins TRBV7-9 to TRBJ1-1, with D possibly TRBD1 on 6 matching bases. This CDR3 comprises 14 residues. Germline lookup yields CDR1 SEHNR and CDR2 FQNEAQ (reference sequence). V dropped 5 bases and J dropped 4 bases, with 14 bases sitting between them. CDR3 coding DNA: TGTGCCAGCAGCCGAGGGGGAGCGAGCACTGAAGCTTTCTTT. As protein: CASSRGGASTEAFF.

This clone has only a few counts. The V call is TRBV10-3, the J call TRBJ1-2; D is possibly TRBD1 (6 bases). CDR1 ENHRY and CDR2 SYGVKD come from the germline V gene. V lost 7 bases, J lost 7 bases, and 19 bases lay in between. The CDR3 has 14 residues. CDR3 bases: TGTGCCATCATGGCAGGACAGTCGGTCGGTGGCTACACCTTC. This sequence encodes CAIMAGQSVGGYTF.

V is TRBV5-1 and J is TRBJ2-3; 13 bases map to TRBD2. Germline trimming cut 9 bases from V and 6 bases from J; bases unmatched to any gene: 4. The CDR3 extends over 13 amino acids. Per germline, CDR1 SGHRS and CDR2 YFSETQ. The CDR3 DNA reads TGCGCCACCGGGACTAGCGGGATCGATACGCAGTATTTT. Translating gives CATGTSGIDTQYF.

This clone was seen a handful of times. The V call is TRBV29-1, the J call TRBJ2-1; 9 positions agree with TRBD1. The V segment lost 5 bases and the J segment 10 bases; nucleotides outside the gene matches: 30. Germline V lookup: CDR1 SQVTM, CDR2 ANQGSEA. This CDR3 region has 20 residues. CDR3 bases: TGCAGCGTTATCCCCCCGGACAGGGGAGTATACGGGACCTTTATACGGGAGCAGTTCTTC. Its translation is CSVIPPDRGVYGTFIREQFF.

This rearrangement joins TRBV6-5 to TRBJ1-5; 9 bases align to TRBD1. V dropped 0 bases and J dropped 4; count of bases not matched to a gene: 1. This CDR3 contains 15 residues. Germline values: CDR1 MNHEY, CDR2 SVGAGI. The DNA for the CDR3 is TGTGCCAGCAGTTACTCCGGGACAGGGAATCAGCCCCAGCATTTT. Protein: CASSYSGTGNQPQHF.